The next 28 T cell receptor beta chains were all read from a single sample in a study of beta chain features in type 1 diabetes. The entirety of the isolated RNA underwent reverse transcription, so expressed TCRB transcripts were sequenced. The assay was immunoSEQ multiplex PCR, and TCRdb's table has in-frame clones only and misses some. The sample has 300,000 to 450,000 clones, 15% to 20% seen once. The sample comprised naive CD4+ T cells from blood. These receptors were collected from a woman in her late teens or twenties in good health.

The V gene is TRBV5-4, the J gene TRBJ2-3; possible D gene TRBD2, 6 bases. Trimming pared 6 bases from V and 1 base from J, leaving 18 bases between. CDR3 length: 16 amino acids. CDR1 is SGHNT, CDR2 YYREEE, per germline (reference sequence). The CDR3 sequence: CASTLPGVSGTDTQYF. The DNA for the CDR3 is TGTGCCAGCACCCTACCGGGAGTCTCCGGCACAGATACGCAGTATTTT.

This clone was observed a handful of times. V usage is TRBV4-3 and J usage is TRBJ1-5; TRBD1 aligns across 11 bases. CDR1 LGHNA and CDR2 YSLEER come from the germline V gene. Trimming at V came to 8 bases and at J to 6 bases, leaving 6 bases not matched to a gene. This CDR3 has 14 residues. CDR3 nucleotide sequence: TGCGCCAGCCTCCGGGACAGGGGGGCTCAGCCCCAGCATTTT. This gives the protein CASLRDRGAQPQHF.

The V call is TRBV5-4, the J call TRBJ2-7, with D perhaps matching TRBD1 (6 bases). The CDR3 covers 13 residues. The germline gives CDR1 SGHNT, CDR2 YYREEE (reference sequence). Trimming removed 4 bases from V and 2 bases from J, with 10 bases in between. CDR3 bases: TGTGCCAGCAGCCCGGACAGCGCCTACGAGCAGTACTTC. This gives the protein CASSPDSAYEQYF.

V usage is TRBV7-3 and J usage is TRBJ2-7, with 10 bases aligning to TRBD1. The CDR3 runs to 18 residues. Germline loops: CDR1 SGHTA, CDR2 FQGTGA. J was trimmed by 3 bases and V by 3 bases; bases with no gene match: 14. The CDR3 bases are TGTGCCAGCAGCTTGGGTCCACCGGGACAGGGGACCATCTACGAGCAGTACTTC. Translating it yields CASSLGPPGQGTIYEQYF. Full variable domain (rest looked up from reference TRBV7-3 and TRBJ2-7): GAGVSQTPSNKVTEKGKYVELRCDPISGHTALYWYRQSLGQGPEFLIYFQGTGAADDSGLPNDRFFAVRPEGSVSTLKIQRTERGDSAVYLCASSLGPPGQGTIYEQYFGPGTRLTVT.

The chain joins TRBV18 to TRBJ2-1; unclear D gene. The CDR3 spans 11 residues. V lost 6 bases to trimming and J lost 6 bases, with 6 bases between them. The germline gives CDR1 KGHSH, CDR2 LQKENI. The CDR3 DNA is TGTGCCAGCTCCTCGGGCAATGAGCAGTTCTTC. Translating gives CASSSGNEQFF. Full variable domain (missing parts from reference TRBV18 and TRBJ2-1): NAGVMQNPRHLVRRRGQEARLRCSPMKGHSHVYWYRQLPEEGLKFMVYLQKENIIDESGMPKERFSAEFPKEGPSILRIQQVVRGDSAAYFCASSSGNEQFFGPGTRLTVL.

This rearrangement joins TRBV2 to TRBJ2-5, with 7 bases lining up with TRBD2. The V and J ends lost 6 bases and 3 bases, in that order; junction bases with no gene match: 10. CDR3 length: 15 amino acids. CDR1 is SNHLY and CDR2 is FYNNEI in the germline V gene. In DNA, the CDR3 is TGTGCCAGCAGGGGGAGGGCGGGAGCGGAAGAGACCCAGTACTTC. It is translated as CASRGRAGAEETQYF.

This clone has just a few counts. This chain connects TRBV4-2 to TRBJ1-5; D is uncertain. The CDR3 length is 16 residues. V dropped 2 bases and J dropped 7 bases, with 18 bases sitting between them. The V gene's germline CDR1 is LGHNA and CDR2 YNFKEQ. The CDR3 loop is CASSQMERRAQQPQHF. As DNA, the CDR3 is TGTGCCAGCAGCCAAATGGAGCGGAGAGCTCAGCAGCCCCAGCATTTT.

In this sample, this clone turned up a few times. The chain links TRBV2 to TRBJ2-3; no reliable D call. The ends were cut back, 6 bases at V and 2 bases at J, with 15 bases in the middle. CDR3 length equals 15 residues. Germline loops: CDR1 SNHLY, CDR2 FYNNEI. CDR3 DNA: TGTGCCAGCAGCACAGCCGCTCTCCCCACAGATACGCAGTATTTT. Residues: CASSTAALPTDTQYF.

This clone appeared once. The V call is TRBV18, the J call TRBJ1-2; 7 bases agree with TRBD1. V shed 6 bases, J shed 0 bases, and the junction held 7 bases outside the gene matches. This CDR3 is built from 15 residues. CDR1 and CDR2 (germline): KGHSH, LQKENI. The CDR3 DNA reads TGTGCCAGCTCGCCCGGGACAGAAGCTAACTATGGCTACACCTTC. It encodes CASSPGTEANYGYTF.

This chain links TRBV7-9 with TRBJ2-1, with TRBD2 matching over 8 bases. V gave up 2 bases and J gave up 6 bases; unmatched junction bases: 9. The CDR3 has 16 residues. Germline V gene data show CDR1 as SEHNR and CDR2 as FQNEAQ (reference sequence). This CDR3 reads CASSLTSGPQSNEQFF. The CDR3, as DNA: TGTGCCAGCAGCTTAACTAGCGGCCCCCAGAGCAATGAGCAGTTCTTC.

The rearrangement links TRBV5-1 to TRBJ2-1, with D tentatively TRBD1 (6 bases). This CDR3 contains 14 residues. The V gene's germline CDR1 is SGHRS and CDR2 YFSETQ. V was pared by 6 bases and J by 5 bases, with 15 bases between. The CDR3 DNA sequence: TGCGCCAGCACCCTCGACCCAGGGGACAATGAGCAGTTCTTC. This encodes CASTLDPGDNEQFF.

The CDR3 nucleotides read TGTGCCAGCAGCCCGACAGGGGGCAAGGACGAGCAGTACTTC. It encodes CASSPTGGKDEQYF. The chain carries TRBV7-9 and TRBJ2-7, with 10 bases matching TRBD1. The CDR3 extends over 14 amino acids. Germline V gene sequence: CDR1 SEHNR, CDR2 FQNEAQ (reference sequence). The J segment lost 5 bases and the V segment lost 5 bases, leaving 6 bases of the junction unmatched.

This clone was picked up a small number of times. The CDR3 loop reads CASSLGRGRETQYF. Here the CDR3 DNA reads TGTGCCAGCAGCTTAGGGAGGGGACGAGAGACCCAGTACTTC. This rearrangement joins TRBV7-9 to TRBJ2-5; D perhaps matches TRBD2 (6 bases). This CDR3 has 14 amino acids. Trimming stripped 1 base from V and 4 bases from J, with 10 bases between. The germline gives CDR1 SEHNR, CDR2 FQNEAQ (reference sequence).

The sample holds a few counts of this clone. This chain's CDR3 is CASSESLRQGFGGYTF. The DNA for the CDR3 is TGTGCCAGCAGTGAATCTCTCAGACAGGGGTTTGGTGGCTACACCTTC. The rearrangement links TRBV6-1 to TRBJ1-2; 8 positions agree with TRBD1. Trimming cost V 2 bases and J 7 bases; bases outside gene matches: 12. Looked up from germline, CDR1 is MNHNS and CDR2 is SASEGT. This CDR3 has 16 residues.

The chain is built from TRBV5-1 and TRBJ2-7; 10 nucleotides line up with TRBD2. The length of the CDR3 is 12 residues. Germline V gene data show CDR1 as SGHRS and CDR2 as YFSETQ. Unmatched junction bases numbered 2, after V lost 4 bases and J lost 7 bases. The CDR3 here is CASSPSGREQYF. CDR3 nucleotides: TGCGCCAGCAGCCCTAGCGGGAGAGAGCAGTACTTC.

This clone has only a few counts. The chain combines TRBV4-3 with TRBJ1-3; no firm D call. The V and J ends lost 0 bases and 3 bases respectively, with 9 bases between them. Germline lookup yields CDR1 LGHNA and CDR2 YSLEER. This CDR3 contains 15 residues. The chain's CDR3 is CASSQEGRGGNTIYF. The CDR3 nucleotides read TGCGCCAGCAGCCAAGAAGGAAGAGGTGGAAACACCATATATTTT.

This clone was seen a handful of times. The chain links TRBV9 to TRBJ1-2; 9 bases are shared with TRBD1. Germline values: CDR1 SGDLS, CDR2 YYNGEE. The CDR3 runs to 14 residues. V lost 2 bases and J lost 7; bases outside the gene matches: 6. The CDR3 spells CASSVRDRDPGYTF. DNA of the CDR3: TGTGCCAGCAGCGTCCGGGACAGGGATCCTGGCTACACCTTC.

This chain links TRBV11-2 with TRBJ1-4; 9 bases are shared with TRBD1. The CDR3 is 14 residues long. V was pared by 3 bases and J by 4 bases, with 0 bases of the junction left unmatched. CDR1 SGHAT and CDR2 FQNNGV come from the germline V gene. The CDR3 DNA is TGTGCCAGCAGCTTGGGACAGGGTAATGAAAAACTGTTTTTT. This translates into CASSLGQGNEKLFF.

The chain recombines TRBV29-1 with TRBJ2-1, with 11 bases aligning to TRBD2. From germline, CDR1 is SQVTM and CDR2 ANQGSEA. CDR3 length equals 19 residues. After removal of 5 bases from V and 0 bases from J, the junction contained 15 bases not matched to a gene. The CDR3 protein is CSVYKPTGLAVISYNEQFF. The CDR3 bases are TGCAGCGTTTATAAACCGACGGGACTAGCGGTGATCTCCTACAATGAGCAGTTCTTC.

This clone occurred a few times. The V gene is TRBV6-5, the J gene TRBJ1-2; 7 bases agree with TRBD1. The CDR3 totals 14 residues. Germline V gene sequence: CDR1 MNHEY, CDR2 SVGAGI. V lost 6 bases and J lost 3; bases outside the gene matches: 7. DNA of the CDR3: TGTGCCAGCAGGGAGACAGGGACGGACTATGGCTACACCTTC. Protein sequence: CASRETGTDYGYTF.

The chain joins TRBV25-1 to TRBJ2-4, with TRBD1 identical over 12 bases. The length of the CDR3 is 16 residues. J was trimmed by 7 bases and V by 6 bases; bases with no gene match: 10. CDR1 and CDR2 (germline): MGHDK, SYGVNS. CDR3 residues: CASSPSGTGGANIQYF. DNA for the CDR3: TGTGCCAGCAGCCCGTCCGGGACAGGGGGCGCGAACATTCAGTACTTC.

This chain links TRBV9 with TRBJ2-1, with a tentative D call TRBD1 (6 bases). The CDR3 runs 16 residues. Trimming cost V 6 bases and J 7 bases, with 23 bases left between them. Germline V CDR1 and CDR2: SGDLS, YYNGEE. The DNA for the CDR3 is TGTGCCAGCATGGGAGTTTGGATGGGGGCTGAAAATGAGCAGTTCTTC. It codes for CASMGVWMGAENEQFF. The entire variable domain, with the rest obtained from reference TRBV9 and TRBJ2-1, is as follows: DSGVTQTPKHLITATGQRVTLRCSPRSGDLSVYWYQQSLDQGLQFLIQYYNGEERAKGNILERFSAQQFPDLHSELNLSSLELGDSALYFCASMGVWMGAENEQFFGPGTRLTVL.

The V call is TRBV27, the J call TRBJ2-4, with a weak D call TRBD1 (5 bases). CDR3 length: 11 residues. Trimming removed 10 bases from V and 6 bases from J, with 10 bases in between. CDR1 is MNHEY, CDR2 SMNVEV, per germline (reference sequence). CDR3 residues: CAITGRNIQYF. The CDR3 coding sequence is TGTGCCATAACAGGTAGAAACATTCAGTACTTC.

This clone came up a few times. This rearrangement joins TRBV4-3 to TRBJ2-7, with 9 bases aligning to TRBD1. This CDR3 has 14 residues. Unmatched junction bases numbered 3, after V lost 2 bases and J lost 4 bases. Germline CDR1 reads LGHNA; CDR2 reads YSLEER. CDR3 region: CASSQRTGVYEQYF. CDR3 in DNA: TGCGCCAGCAGCCAACGGACAGGGGTGTACGAGCAGTACTTC.

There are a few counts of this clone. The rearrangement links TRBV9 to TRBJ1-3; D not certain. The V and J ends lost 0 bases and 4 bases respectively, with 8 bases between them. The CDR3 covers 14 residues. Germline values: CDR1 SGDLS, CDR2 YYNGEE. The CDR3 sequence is CASSVGGNGNTIYF. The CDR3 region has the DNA TGTGCCAGCAGCGTAGGAGGGAACGGAAACACCATATATTTT. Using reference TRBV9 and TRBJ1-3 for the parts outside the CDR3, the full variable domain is DSGVTQTPKHLITATGQRVTLRCSPRSGDLSVYWYQQSLDQGLQFLIQYYNGEERAKGNILERFSAQQFPDLHSELNLSSLELGDSALYFCASSVGGNGNTIYFGEGSWLTVV.

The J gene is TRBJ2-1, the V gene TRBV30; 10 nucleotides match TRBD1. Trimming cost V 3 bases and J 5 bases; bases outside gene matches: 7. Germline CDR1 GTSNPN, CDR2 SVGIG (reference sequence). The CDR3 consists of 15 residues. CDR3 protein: CAWRVLGQGNNEQFF. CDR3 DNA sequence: TGTGCCTGGAGGGTGTTGGGACAGGGGAACAATGAGCAGTTCTTC.

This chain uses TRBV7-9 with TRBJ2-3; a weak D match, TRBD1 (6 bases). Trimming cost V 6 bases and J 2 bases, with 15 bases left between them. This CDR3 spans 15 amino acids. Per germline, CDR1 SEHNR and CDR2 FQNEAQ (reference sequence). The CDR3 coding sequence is TGTGCCAGCAGACCCACGGGACACTTCACAGATACGCAGTATTTT. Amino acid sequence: CASRPTGHFTDTQYF.

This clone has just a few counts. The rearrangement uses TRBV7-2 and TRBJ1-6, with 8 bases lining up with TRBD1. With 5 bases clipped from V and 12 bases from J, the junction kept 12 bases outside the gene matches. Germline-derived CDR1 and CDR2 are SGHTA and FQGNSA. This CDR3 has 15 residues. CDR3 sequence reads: CASSPRRTGHRPLHF. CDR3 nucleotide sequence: TGTGCCAGCAGCCCCCGGCGGACAGGGCATAGACCCCTCCACTTT.